One sample yielded the 9 T cell receptor beta chains listed below, sequenced in a study of CD8 T cells in Susac syndrome. Reverse transcription of roughly 0.5 to 1 ug RNA was performed with random hexamers. In TCRdb, the immunoSEQ multiplex PCR reads were re-called with MiXCR into one record per CDR3 protein. This sample has about 130,000 distinct CDR3 sequences, with about 93% found just once. Sample: CD8+ T cells from PBMCs. The origin of the receptors is a human donor with Susac syndrome.

This chain links TRBV6-2 or TRBV6-3 with TRBJ2-5; perhaps TRBD1 as D (6 bases). V lost 5 bases and J lost 2, with 9 bases in between. The CDR3 has 13 amino acids. Germline CDR1 MNHEY, CDR2 SVGEGT. The CDR3 DNA follows: TGTGCCAGCAGTCACAGGGAACAAGAGACCCAGTACTTC. Protein sequence: CASSHREQETQYF.

The rearrangement links TRBV28 to TRBJ1-2; unclear D gene. In germline, CDR1 is MDHEN, CDR2 SYDVKM. This CDR3 is built from 13 residues. V was shortened by 6 bases and J by 2 bases, with 10 bases between the two germline ends. CDR3 DNA sequence: TGTGCCAGCAGCTGGCTAAGGAACTATGGCTACACCTTC. As protein: CASSWLRNYGYTF.

V is TRBV19 and J is TRBJ2-1; D uncertain. The CDR3 extends over 13 amino acids. Trimming left V 1 base short and J 5 bases short, with 6 bases between. Germline-derived CDR1 and CDR2 are LNHDA and SQIVND (reference sequence). The CDR3 region is CASSIVLDNEQFF. The CDR3 DNA follows: TGTGCCAGTAGTATAGTGTTGGACAATGAGCAGTTCTTC.

This clonotype showed up just once. The chain recombines TRBV10-3 with TRBJ2-1, with D hard to call. Trimming took off 4 bases at V and 3 bases at J, with 7 bases between the two ends. Germline V gives CDR1 ENHRY, CDR2 SYGVKD. The CDR3 spans 13 residues. CDR3 nucleotide sequence: TGTGCCATCAGTGCAGCCGACTACAATGAGCAGTTCTTC. Residues: CAISAADYNEQFF.

V is TRBV5-6 and J is TRBJ2-1; a weak D match, TRBD1 (5 bases). V lost 4 bases and J lost 6, with 14 bases in between. The CDR3 has 14 amino acids. Germline V lookup: CDR1 SGHDT, CDR2 YYEEEE. The chain's CDR3 is CASSPDTRTNEQFF. Here the CDR3 DNA reads TGTGCCAGCAGCCCGGACACCCGAACCAATGAGCAGTTCTTC.

The V call is TRBV10-3, the J call TRBJ1-2; the D gene is possibly TRBD1 (6 bases). CDR1 and CDR2 (germline): ENHRY, SYGVKD. The CDR3 extends over 13 amino acids. The ends were cut back, 8 bases at V and 8 bases at J, with 18 bases in the middle. CDR3 loop: CAIQQGGNGGYTF. DNA for the CDR3: TGTGCCATCCAACAAGGGGGAAACGGGGGCTACACCTTC.

The V and J genes are TRBV12-3 or TRBV12-4 and TRBJ1-1; 8 positions agree with TRBD1. This CDR3 is built from 14 residues. The ends lost 7 bases at V and 4 bases at J; junction bases unmatched: 8. The CDR3 loop reads CASTSLTGGTEAFF. The CDR3 region has the DNA TGTGCCAGCACTTCCCTCACAGGGGGCACTGAAGCTTTCTTT.

The chain uses TRBV9 and TRBJ2-1, with no clear D. The V end was cut by 3 bases, the J end by 2 bases, with 9 bases between. The CDR3 contains 14 residues. CDR1 is SGDLS and CDR2 is YYNGEE in the germline V gene. CDR3 sequence reads: CASSGPRTYNEQFF. CDR3 nucleotide sequence: TGTGCCAGCAGCGGACCGCGTACCTACAATGAGCAGTTCTTC.

V is TRBV9 and J is TRBJ1-1, with 9 bases identical to TRBD1. Germline CDR1 reads SGDLS; CDR2 reads YYNGEE. V lost 0 bases, J lost 1 base, and 1 base stayed unmatched. CDR3 length: 15 residues. The CDR3 nucleotides read TGTGCCAGCAGCGTAGTGACAGGGGGGAACACTGAAGCTTTCTTT. Protein sequence: CASSVVTGGNTEAFF.